The 5 T cell receptor beta chains below all came from one sample that was sequenced in a study of cytomegalovirus exposure and HLA in healthy donors. This PCR relied on a set of 60 Vbeta primers and 13 Jbeta primers. Measured with immunoSEQ multiplex PCR; TCRdb has only the in-frame clones, and not every one. The data contain approximately 130,000 clones, roughly 80% of them singletons. Specimen: PBMCs. Receptors were obtained from a boy aged 5-17 years in good health and CMV-seronegative.

The J gene is TRBJ2-7, the V gene TRBV18, with D uncertain. In germline, CDR1 is KGHSH, CDR2 LQKENI. Deletions cut 2 bases from V and 3 bases from J, with 11 bases between. The CDR3 extends over 14 amino acids. The CDR3 region has the DNA TGTGCCAGCTCACCAAGAAACAGTGACTACGAGCAGTACTTC. It codes for CASSPRNSDYEQYF.

The rearrangement links TRBV7-6 to TRBJ2-1; D possibly corresponds to TRBD2 (5 bases). Trimming removed 0 bases from V and 2 bases from J, with 17 bases in between. The CDR3 has 18 amino acids. CDR1 is SGHVS and CDR2 is FNYEAQ in the germline V gene. The CDR3: CASSLAPATIGTYNEQFF. CDR3 nucleotide sequence: TGTGCCAGCAGCTTAGCCCCGGCGACCATCGGGACCTACAATGAGCAGTTCTTC.

J is TRBJ2-1 and V is TRBV6-6; 14 nucleotides match TRBD2. Trimming took 7 bases from V and 6 from J; bases not matched to a gene: 2. Germline V gene data show CDR1 as MNHNY and CDR2 as SVGAGI (reference sequence). The CDR3 spans 14 residues. CDR3 loop: CASMTSGGGNEQFF. CDR3 nucleotides: TGTGCCAGCATGACTAGCGGGGGGGGCAATGAGCAGTTCTTC.

This rearrangement joins TRBV5-6 to TRBJ1-2; 9 bases fit TRBD1. Germline lookup yields CDR1 SGHDT and CDR2 YYEEEE. With V trimmed by 4 bases and J by 6 bases, 10 bases remained unmatched. The CDR3 spans 15 residues. The CDR3 spells CASSRDRVGGDGYTF. The CDR3 DNA reads as TGTGCCAGCAGCCGGGACAGGGTGGGTGGAGATGGCTACACCTTC.

V gene TRBV2 combines with J gene TRBJ2-1; perhaps TRBD2 as D (6 bases). The CDR3 spans 17 residues. Germline V gene data show CDR1 as SNHLY and CDR2 as FYNNEI. V was clipped by 2 bases and J by 4 bases, with 18 bases between them. The CDR3, as DNA: TGTGCCAGCAGTGAAACACCCGCGGGGAGAACGTACAATGAGCAGTTCTTC. It codes for CASSETPAGRTYNEQFF.